The T cell receptor beta chain described here comes from a study of blood T cells in healthy people across ages. General observations from the study: Aged donors had fewer naive CD4+ cells and lower diversity than long-lived donors. Leaving the PBMCs unsorted stopped any conclusive comparison of naive versus antigen-experienced cells.

Sample-barcoded 5' priming and a J-beta primer mix drove a second PCR of roughly 7 to 11 cycles. TCRdb used MiXCR to reprocess the 5' RACE reads, holding one entry per CDR3 protein. The data contain 1,500,000 or so distinct CDR3 sequences, approximately 59% of them singletons. The V and J ends lost 5 bases and 1 base respectively, with 9 bases between them. The V gene's germline CDR1 is MNHEY and CDR2 SVGEGT. This CDR3 is built from 15 residues. Remarks on this clonotype: As yet, its antigen is unknown.

This rearrangement joins TRBV6-2 or TRBV6-3 to TRBJ2-6; D remains unclear. Sequenced input: blood. The TCR comes from a young man in good health. The CDR3 is CASSQRISGANVLTF. CDR3 DNA: TGTGCCAGCAGTCAAAGAATTTCTGGGGCCAACGTCCTGACTTTC.